This is a list of T cell receptor beta chains from one sample in a study of T cells expressing NK-cell markers. TCRdb reprocessed the 5' RACE reads; each CDR3 protein has one entry and no DNA is given. The sample has 550,000 to 600,000 distinct CDR3 sequences. The source material was blood T cells: a sorted CD56 or NKG2C T cell subset, CD4+ or CD8+ T cells, or bulk PBMC T cells (not recorded which). The receptors originated from a man aged 18 to 29 in good health. Both conserved end residues are part of each CDR3. Each record gives: J gene, V gene, CDR3 length, CDR3 protein.

TRBJ2-2 TRBV20-1 18 CSARPGASGRPNTGELFF
TRBJ2-5 TRBV27 17 CASSLGAFRGTGETQYF
TRBJ1-5 TRBV6-5 15 CASSSTTGRNQPQHF
TRBJ2-3 TRBV5-1 16 CASSLGFGQGADTQYF
TRBJ2-2 TRBV5-1 14 CASSPRVTAGELFF
TRBJ2-5 TRBV14 17 CASSQDLSGGTQETQYF
TRBJ2-1 TRBV9 15 CASSVELGRSYEQFF
TRBJ1-1 TRBV11-2 16 CASSLLGRGLNTEAFF
TRBJ2-7 TRBV25-1 11 CASSRQGEQYF
TRBJ2-1 TRBV2 17 CASSEALLAGGHNEQFF
TRBJ1-5 TRBV7-9 11 CASSYGQGQHF
TRBJ2-1 TRBV28 16 CASTLTPGQGNNEQFF
TRBJ1-2 TRBV15 15 CATSRDRVGGGGYTF
TRBJ2-3 TRBV11-2 16 CASSFGLADTTDTQYF
TRBJ2-2 TRBV29-1 15 CSVEDRASGGGELFF
TRBJ2-3 TRBV12-3/TRBV12-4 17 CASSPTMGGSVLDTQYF
TRBJ2-7 TRBV10-3 15 CAISLKDSSIYEQYF
TRBJ2-1 TRBV6-5 19 CASSYSNPYGIALDNEQFF
TRBJ2-5 TRBV27 13 CASSPQGAETQYF
TRBJ2-2 TRBV7-8 16 CASSPIEGTGAGELFF
TRBJ2-3 TRBV27 16 CASSGLLARGTDTQYF
TRBJ2-3 TRBV5-1 15 CASSLEWTGADTQYF
TRBJ2-7 TRBV6-2/TRBV6-3 11 CASSPHRAKYF
TRBJ1-3 TRBV28 17 CASSLLLGSISGNTIYF
TRBJ2-1 TRBV5-4 14 CASSVGQGADEQFF
TRBJ2-7 TRBV7-9 16 CASSPSGGRSSYEQYF
TRBJ2-1 TRBV7-2 15 CASLPGLAGDNEQFF
TRBJ2-3 TRBV11-2 15 CASSFLGQGRDTQYF
TRBJ2-1 TRBV7-7 15 CASSLDRTGTGEQFF
TRBJ2-3 TRBV21-1 16 CASSISLQGGTDTQYF
TRBJ2-6 TRBV27 13 CATLTPGANVLTF
TRBJ2-6 TRBV3-1 14 CASSPGYGANVLTF
TRBJ2-5 TRBV12-3/TRBV12-4 13 CASSFRGGETQYF
TRBJ2-7 TRBV6-5 15 CASSYGQGNSYEQYF
TRBJ2-2 TRBV6-1 15 CASSEGTRSGGELFF
TRBJ2-7 TRBV20-1 13 CSSTPRDPYEQYF
TRBJ2-6 TRBV10-3 16 CAISYSELSGANVLTF
TRBJ2-1 TRBV4-3 16 CASSPGAGTSAGEQFF
TRBJ2-7 TRBV4-3 14 CASSQSTRYYEQYF
TRBJ2-5 TRBV12-3/TRBV12-4 15 CASSLWKGRQETQYF
TRBJ2-7 TRBV4-3 14 CASSQDRGGNEQYF
TRBJ2-1 TRBV4-2 14 CASSPGTGTREQFF
TRBJ1-1 TRBV13 16 CASSPPRQGGYTEAFF
TRBJ1-2 TRBV6-5 15 CASSYSGTSNYGYTF
TRBJ2-1 TRBV12-3/TRBV12-4 12 CASSLSRGQQFF
TRBJ2-1 TRBV6-2/TRBV6-3 17 CASTFSPLAGGRDEQFF
TRBJ2-5 TRBV7-6 13 CASSLNSRETQYF
TRBJ2-3 TRBV5-1 16 CASSLGYRGETDTQYF
TRBJ2-7 TRBV5-1 15 CASSFLDRGSHEQYF
TRBJ2-7 TRBV5-1 17 CASSPTRTLAGQYEQYF
TRBJ1-5 TRBV20-1 16 CSANQGASLSNQPQHF
TRBJ2-1 TRBV9 15 CASSVDEGPYNEQFF
TRBJ1-1 TRBV11-2 14 CASSLDARVAEAFF
TRBJ2-7 TRBV29-1 14 CSVEQPGLLYEQYF
TRBJ2-3 TRBV13 17 CASSFRQFPTVTDTQYF